This is a list of T cell receptor beta chains from one sample in a study of blood T cells in healthy people across ages. MiXCR was run by TCRdb on the 5' RACE reads, yielding one entry per CDR3 protein. This sample yields 700,000 or so distinct CDR3 sequences, of which about 43% are seen a single time; 25% to 35% belongs to the top ten. The specimen sequenced was blood. The receptor source for this set is an elderly man in good health. The CDR3 runs from the conserved cysteine through the conserved F or W. The D gene is left open where the match is weak. Part of the rows lack a size; the others show once, few, many or a class for expanded clones.

j_call d_call clone_size v_call cdr3_nt cdr3_aa
TRBJ2-7 TRBD1 - TRBV4-1 TGCGCCAGCAGCCAACAACCGGGACAGGGGTTTGCCGAGCAGTACTTC CASSQQPGQGFAEQYF
TRBJ1-5 - - TRBV6-2/TRBV6-3 TGTGCCAGCAGTAGAAGGTCGGGGGCATTCAATCAGCCCCAGCATTTT CASSRRSGAFNQPQHF
TRBJ2-7 - once TRBV6-1 TGTGCCAGCAGCCGACAGAAGGGCCAGCTCTCCTACGAGCAGTACTTC CASSRQKGQLSYEQYF
TRBJ2-3 TRBD2 - TRBV7-2 TGTGCCAGCAGCCCGCCGCGGGGGGGCACAGATACGCAGTATTTT CASSPPRGGTDTQYF
TRBJ2-7 - - TRBV28 TGTGCCAGCAGGGTGAACAGGGCCTACGAGCAGTACTTC CASRVNRAYEQYF
TRBJ2-7 TRBD1 - TRBV6-2/TRBV6-3 TGTGCCAGCAGTTCGGGACAGCTAGTATACGAGCAGTACTTC CASSSGQLVYEQYF
TRBJ2-7 - many TRBV6-1 TGTGCCAGCAGTGAAGCAGTTTACGAGCAGTACTTC CASSEAVYEQYF
TRBJ2-1 TRBD1 - TRBV28 TGTGCCAGCAGTTTAAGGACAGGGGGGGTGAGGCAGTTCTTC CASSLRTGGVRQFF
TRBJ1-2 - - TRBV5-1 TGCGCCAGCAGCGTGAACGGAGAGTCTGGCTACACCTTC CASSVNGESGYTF
TRBJ2-5 TRBD2 - TRBV7-8 TGTGCCAGCACTACCGCGGGGGGCAACTACGTGCAGTACTTC CASTTAGGNYVQYF
TRBJ2-2 TRBD2 - TRBV20-1 TGCAGTGCTAGCTTCTGGGGCGGGAGTGACACCGGGGAGCTGTTTTTT CSASFWGGSDTGELFF
TRBJ2-7 TRBD1 few TRBV7-9 TGTGCCAGCAGCATGCTTGGACAGGGGAATTACTACGAGCAGTACTTC CASSMLGQGNYYEQYF
TRBJ2-1 TRBD2 - TRBV6-6 TGTGCCAGCACGTTCGGGGGGGGGACTTTCTACAATGAGCAGTTCTTC CASTFGGGTFYNEQFF